A few counts support the clone carrying this T cell receptor beta chain. What it binds is unknown. PCR was performed a second time for about 7 to 11 cycles using a sample-barcoded 5' primer and a J-beta primer mix. TCRdb reprocessed the 5' RACE reads with MiXCR, giving one entry per CDR3 protein. The table lists roughly 790,000 distinct CDR3 sequences, 43% of them singletons, with 20% to 25% in the top ten. The data were obtained in a study of blood T cells in healthy people across ages. Collection of about 9.4 milliliters of peripheral blood was performed for each donor. The CDR3 is 17 amino acids. The germline V gene has CDR1 LGHDT and CDR2 YNNKEL (reference sequence). V lost 3 bases to trimming and J lost 5 bases; unmatched junction nucleotides: 13. Findings of the study overall: There were more naive CD4+ cells and higher diversity in long-lived donors than in aged donors. Getting older went along with TCR beta diversity per million T cells dropping roughly linearly. CMV status of donors was not determined, possibly confounding expanded clonotype changes.

The TCR sequence derives from a woman aged 55-69 years in good health. Sequencing input: blood. The rearrangement joins TRBV3-1 to TRBJ2-5; 9 bases align to TRBD1. In DNA form, the CDR3 reads TGTGCCAGCAGCCAGGGGACAGGGATTCTAGGGGTGGAGACCCAGTACTTC. It codes for CASSQGTGILGVETQYF.